Reported below is one T cell receptor (beta chain). Its antigen remains unknown. Produced via immunoSEQ multiplex PCR; TCRdb's table is partial and in-frame only. The sample lists about 130,000 clones; around 89% were seen once. These data belong to a study of T cell responses to AZD1222 COVID-19 vaccine. Overall study findings and caveats: Baseline seropositivity occurred in only a handful of AZD1222 recipients. White British donors predominated, females outnumbered males, and clonal diversity was possibly underestimated. Along spike, vaccine-associated CD4 TCRs were found throughout, with dominance at 160-218 and 743-854.

The sample was peripheral blood, taken 28 days after the second AZD1222 dose. This receptor was obtained from an adult who received the AZD1222 COVID-19 vaccine.

Here the CDR3 DNA reads TGTGCCACCAGCAGACCGACTGCGGGTGAAAAACTGTTTTTT. Its translation is CATSRPTAGEKLFF. The chain combines TRBV15 with TRBJ1-4; the D is unclear. The V gene lost 2 bases and the J gene lost 7 bases, with 11 bases spanning the gap. Germline V gene sequence: CDR1 LNHNV, CDR2 YYDKDF (reference sequence). This CDR3 region has 14 residues. The full variable domain, rest sourced from reference TRBV15 and TRBJ1-4, is DAMVIQNPRYQVTQFGKPVTLSCSQTLNHNVMYWYQQKSSQAPKLLFHYYDKDFNNEADTPDNFQSRRPNTSFCFLDIRSPGLGDTAMYLCATSRPTAGEKLFFGSGTQLSVL.